This TCR beta chain is from a study of cytomegalovirus exposure and HLA in healthy donors. The CDR3 is 15 residues long. Germline values: CDR1 MNHEY, CDR2 SVGAGI. After removal of 7 bases from V and 4 bases from J, the junction contained 6 bases not matched to a gene. Amplification used 60 Vbeta primers and 13 Jbeta primers. TCRdb's copy holds only in-frame clones and misses some; the assay was immunoSEQ multiplex PCR. Among about 93,000 clones, about 79% were seen once, and the ten largest hold 3.8%. This clone was seen a few times. The genes are TRBV6-5 and TRBJ1-3; 11 bases match TRBD1. This clonotype was obtained from a man aged 50-59 years in good health and CMV-seronegative. The sequenced material came from PBMCs. The CDR3 region has the DNA TGTGCCAGCAAAGGACAGGGGGCGACAGGAAACACCATATATTTT. Amino acids: CASKGQGATGNTIYF.